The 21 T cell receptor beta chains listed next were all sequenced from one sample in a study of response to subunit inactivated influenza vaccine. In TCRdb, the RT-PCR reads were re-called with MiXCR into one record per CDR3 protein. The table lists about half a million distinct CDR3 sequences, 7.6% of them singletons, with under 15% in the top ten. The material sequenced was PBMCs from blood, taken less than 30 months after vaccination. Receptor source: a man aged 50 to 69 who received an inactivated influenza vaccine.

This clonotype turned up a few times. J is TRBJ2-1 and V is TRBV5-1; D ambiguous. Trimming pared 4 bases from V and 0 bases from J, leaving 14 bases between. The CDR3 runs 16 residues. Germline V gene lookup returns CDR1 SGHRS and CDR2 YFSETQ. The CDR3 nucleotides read TGCGCCAGCAGCCCTAGTTCACCTAGCTCCTACAATGAGCAGTTCTTC. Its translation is CASSPSSPSSYNEQFF.

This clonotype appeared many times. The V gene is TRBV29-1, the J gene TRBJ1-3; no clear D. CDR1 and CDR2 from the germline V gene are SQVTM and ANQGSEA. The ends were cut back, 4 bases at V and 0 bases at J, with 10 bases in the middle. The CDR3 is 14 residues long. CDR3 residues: CSVVDGVSGNTIYF. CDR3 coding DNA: TGCAGCGTTGTGGACGGAGTCTCTGGAAACACCATATATTTT. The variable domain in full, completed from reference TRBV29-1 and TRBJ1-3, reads SAVISQKPSRDICQRGTSLTIQCQVDSQVTMMFWYRQQPGQSLTLIATANQGSEATYESGFVIDKFPISRPNLTFSTLTVSNMSPEDSSIYLCSVVDGVSGNTIYFGEGSWLTVV.

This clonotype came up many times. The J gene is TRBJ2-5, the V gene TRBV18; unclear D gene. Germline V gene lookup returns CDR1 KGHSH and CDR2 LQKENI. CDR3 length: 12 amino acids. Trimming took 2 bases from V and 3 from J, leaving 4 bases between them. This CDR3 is CASSPFKETQYF. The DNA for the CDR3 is TGTGCCAGCTCACCATTCAAAGAGACCCAGTACTTC.

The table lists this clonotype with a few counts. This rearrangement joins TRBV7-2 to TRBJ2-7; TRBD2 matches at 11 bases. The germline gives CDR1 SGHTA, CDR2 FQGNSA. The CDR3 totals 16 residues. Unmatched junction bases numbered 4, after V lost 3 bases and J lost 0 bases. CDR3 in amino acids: CASSFTGLAASYEQYF. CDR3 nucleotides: TGTGCCAGCAGCTTCACGGGACTAGCGGCCTCCTACGAGCAGTACTTC.

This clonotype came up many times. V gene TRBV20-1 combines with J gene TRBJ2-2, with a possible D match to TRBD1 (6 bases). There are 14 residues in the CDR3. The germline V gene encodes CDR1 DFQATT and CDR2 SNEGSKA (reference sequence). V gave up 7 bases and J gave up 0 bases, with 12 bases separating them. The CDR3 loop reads CSVSGAANTGELFF. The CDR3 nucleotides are TGCAGTGTATCAGGGGCTGCGAACACCGGGGAGCTGTTTTTT.

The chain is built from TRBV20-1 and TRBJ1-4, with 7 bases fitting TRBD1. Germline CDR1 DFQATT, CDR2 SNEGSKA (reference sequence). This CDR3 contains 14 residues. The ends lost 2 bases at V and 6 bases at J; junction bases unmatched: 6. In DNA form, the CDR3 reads TGCAGTGCTAGATATCGGCAGGGGGATGAAAAACTGTTTTTT. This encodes CSARYRQGDEKLFF.

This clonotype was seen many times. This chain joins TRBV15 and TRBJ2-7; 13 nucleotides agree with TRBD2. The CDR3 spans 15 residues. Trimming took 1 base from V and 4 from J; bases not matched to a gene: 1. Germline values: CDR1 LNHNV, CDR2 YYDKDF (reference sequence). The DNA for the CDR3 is TGTGCCACCAGCAGAGCGACTAGCGGGAGGTACGAGCAGTACTTC. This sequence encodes CATSRATSGRYEQYF. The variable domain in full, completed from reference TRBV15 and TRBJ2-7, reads DAMVIQNPRYQVTQFGKPVTLSCSQTLNHNVMYWYQQKSSQAPKLLFHYYDKDFNNEADTPDNFQSRRPNTSFCFLDIRSPGLGDTAMYLCATSRATSGRYEQYFGPGTRLTVT.

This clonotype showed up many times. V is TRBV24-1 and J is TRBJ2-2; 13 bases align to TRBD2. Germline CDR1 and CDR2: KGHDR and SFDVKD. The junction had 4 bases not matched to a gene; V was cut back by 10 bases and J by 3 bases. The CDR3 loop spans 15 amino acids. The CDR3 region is CATKGLAGDTGELFF. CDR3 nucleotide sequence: TGTGCCACAAAAGGACTAGCGGGGGACACCGGGGAGCTGTTTTTT.

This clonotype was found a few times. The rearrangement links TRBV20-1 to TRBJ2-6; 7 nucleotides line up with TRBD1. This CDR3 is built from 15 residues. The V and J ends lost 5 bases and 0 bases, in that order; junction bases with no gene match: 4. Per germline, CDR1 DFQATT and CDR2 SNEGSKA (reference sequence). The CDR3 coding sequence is TGCAGTGCTCCCCCAGGGGGCTCTGGGGCCAACGTCCTGACTTTC. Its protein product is CSAPPGGSGANVLTF.

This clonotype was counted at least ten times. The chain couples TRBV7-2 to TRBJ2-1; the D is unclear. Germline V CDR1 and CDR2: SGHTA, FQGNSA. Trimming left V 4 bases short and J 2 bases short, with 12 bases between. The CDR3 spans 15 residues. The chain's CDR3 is CASSSLASPYNEQFF. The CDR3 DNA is TGTGCCAGCAGCTCTTTAGCAAGTCCCTACAATGAGCAGTTCTTC.

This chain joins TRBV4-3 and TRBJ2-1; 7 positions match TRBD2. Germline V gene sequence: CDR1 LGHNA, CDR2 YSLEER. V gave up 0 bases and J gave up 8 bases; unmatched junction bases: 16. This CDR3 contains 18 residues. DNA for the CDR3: TGCGCCAGCAGCCAAGATAGCGGCGGGCGCGGGAGTTGGTATGAGCAGTTCTTC. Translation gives CASSQDSGGRGSWYEQFF.

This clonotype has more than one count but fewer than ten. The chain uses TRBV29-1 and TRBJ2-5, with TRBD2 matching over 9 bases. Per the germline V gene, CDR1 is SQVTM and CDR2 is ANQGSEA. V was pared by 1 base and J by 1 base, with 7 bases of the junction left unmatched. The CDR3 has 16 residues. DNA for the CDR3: TGCAGCGTTGAAGCGGCGCGGGAGGGACGCCAAGAGACCCAGTACTTC. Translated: CSVEAAREGRQETQYF.

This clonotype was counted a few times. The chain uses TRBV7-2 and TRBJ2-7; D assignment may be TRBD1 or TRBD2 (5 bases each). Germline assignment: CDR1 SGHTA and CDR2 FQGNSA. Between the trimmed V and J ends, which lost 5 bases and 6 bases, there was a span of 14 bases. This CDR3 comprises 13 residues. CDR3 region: CASSTGPALEQYF. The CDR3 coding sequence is TGTGCCAGCAGCACGGGGCCCGCCCTCGAGCAGTACTTC.

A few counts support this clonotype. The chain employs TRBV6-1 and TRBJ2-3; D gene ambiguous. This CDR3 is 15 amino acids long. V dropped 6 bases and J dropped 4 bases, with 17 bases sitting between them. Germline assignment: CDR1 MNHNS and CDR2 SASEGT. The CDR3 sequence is CASRLARGLADTQYF. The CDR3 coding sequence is TGTGCCAGCAGGCTCGCTAGAGGTTTGGCAGATACGCAGTATTTT.

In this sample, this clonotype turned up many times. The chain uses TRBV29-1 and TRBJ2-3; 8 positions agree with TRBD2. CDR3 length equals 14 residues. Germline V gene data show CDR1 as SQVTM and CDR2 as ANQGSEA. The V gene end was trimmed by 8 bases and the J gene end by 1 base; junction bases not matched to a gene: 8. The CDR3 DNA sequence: TGCAGCTTCGCCCCGGGAGGGCGCACAGATACGCAGTATTTT. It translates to CSFAPGGRTDTQYF.

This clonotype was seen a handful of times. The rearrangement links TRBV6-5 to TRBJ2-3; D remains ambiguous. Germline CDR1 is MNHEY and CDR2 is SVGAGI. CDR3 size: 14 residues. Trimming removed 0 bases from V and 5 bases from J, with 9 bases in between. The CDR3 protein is CASSYSPDGDTQYF. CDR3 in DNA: TGTGCCAGCAGTTACTCCCCAGACGGAGATACGCAGTATTTT.

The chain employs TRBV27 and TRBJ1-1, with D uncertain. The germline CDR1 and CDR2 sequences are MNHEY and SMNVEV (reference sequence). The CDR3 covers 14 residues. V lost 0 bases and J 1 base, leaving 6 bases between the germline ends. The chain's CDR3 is CASSLSPGNTEAFF. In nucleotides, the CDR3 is TGTGCCAGCAGTTTATCGCCGGGGAACACTGAAGCTTTCTTT.

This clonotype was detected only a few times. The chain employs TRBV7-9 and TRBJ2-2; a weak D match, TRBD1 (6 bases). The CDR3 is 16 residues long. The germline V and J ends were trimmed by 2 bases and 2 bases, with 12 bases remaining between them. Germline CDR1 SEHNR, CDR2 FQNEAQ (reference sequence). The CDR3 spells CASSLWQGINTGELFF. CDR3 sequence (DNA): TGTGCCAGCAGCTTATGGCAGGGGATTAACACCGGGGAGCTGTTTTTT.

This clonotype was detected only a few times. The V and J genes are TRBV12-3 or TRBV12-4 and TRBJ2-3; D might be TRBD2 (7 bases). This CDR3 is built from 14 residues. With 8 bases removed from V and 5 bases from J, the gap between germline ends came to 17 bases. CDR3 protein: CASLLGGQRDTQYF. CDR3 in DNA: TGTGCCAGCCTTTTGGGGGGGCAAAGAGATACGCAGTATTTT.

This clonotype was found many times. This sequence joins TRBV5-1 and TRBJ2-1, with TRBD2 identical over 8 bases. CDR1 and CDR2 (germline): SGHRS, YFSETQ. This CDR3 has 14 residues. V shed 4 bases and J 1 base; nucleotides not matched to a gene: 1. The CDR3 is CASSPGGSYNEQFF. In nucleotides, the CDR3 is TGCGCCAGCAGCCCGGGGGGGTCCTACAATGAGCAGTTCTTC.

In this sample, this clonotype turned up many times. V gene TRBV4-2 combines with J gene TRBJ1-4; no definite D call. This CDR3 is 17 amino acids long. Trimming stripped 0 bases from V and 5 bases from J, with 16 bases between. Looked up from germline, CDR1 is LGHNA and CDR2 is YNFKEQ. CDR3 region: CASSQEGSLLKNEKLFF. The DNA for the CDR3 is TGTGCCAGCAGCCAAGAGGGCAGCCTGCTAAAGAATGAAAAACTGTTTTTT.